The rows below give T cell receptor beta chains drawn from one sample of a study of blood T cell repertoires in COVID-19. Some clones are missing from TCRdb's copy, which holds only in-frame ones; the method was immunoSEQ multiplex PCR. The sample has 240,000 or so clones; around 86% are singletons. The sample comprised PBMCs or T cells enriched from blood (not recorded which). These receptors were obtained from a woman aged 45 to 65 who had recovered from COVID-19. Both conserved end residues are part of each CDR3. A D gene is named only where the DNA matches it firmly. Size values are once, few and many counts, or a class for expanded clones, and some rows have none.

TRBJ1-6 - - TRBV3-1/TRBV3-2 CASSPRQGNSPLHF TGTGCCAGCAGCCCCCGTCAGGGCAATTCACCCCTCCACTTT
TRBJ2-1 - - TRBV6-5 CASPAGWDEQFF TGTGCCAGCCCGGCAGGGTGGGATGAGCAGTTCTTC
TRBJ1-1 - - TRBV18 CASSPRGQLDTEAFF TGTGCCAGCTCACCACGGGGCCAGTTAGACACTGAAGCTTTCTTT
TRBJ1-1 few TRBD1 TRBV6-5 CASSYGVGGYTEAFF TGTGCCAGCAGTTACGGGGTAGGGGGCTATACTGAAGCTTTCTTT
TRBJ2-2 - - TRBV7-9 CASSSQSTGELFF TGTGCCAGCAGCTCACAGAGTACCGGGGAGCTGTTTTTT
TRBJ1-1 - - TRBV5-1 CASSNSWADGMNTEAFF TGCGCCAGCAGCAACTCCTGGGCCGACGGCATGAACACTGAAGCTTTCTTT
TRBJ1-1 - - TRBV10-2 CASSDRRVEAFF TGCGCCAGCAGTGATCGCCGCGTGGAAGCTTTCTTT
TRBJ2-1 few TRBD1 TRBV27 CASSLAWTGEQFF TGTGCCAGCAGTTTAGCCTGGACAGGAGAGCAGTTCTTC
TRBJ1-2 - - TRBV27 CASSLGGANGYTF TGTGCCAGCAGTTTAGGGGGGGCTAATGGCTACACCTTC
TRBJ2-7 - TRBD1 TRBV30 CAWSPGTGTYEQYF TGTGCCTGGAGTCCCGGGACAGGGACCTACGAGCAGTACTTC
TRBJ2-5 - - TRBV9 CASSVGPSVQETQYF TGTGCCAGCAGCGTAGGACCTAGCGTACAAGAGACCCAGTACTTC
TRBJ1-6 - TRBD1 TRBV14 CASSGGPRGISPLHF TGTGCCAGCAGCGGTGGCCCCAGGGGGATTTCACCCCTCCACTTT
TRBJ1-6 - - TRBV19 CASSIDPSRSPLHF TGTGCCAGTAGTATAGATCCTTCCCGGTCACCCCTCCACTTT
TRBJ2-5 - - TRBV19 CASSIVGTHNIQETQYF TGTGCCAGTAGTATAGTTGGGACTCACAATATCCAAGAGACCCAGTACTTC
TRBJ2-1 - TRBD1 TRBV19 CASSMGQSYNEQFF TGTGCCAGTAGTATGGGACAGTCCTACAATGAGCAGTTCTTC
TRBJ1-5 - - TRBV19 CASTMDSSYQPQHF TGTGCCAGTACCATGGACTCTTCCTACCAGCCCCAGCATTTT
TRBJ1-4 - TRBD1 TRBV13 CASSIPPCPGQGSHYEKLFF TGTGCCAGCAGCATCCCGCCGTGCCCGGGACAGGGGAGTCATTATGAAAAACTGTTTTTT
TRBJ1-4 few - TRBV15 CATSSPPGRGLGNEKLFF TGTGCCACCAGCAGCCCCCCGGGGAGGGGCCTAGGGAATGAAAAACTGTTTTTT
TRBJ2-1 once - TRBV19 CASSPWELADNEQFF TGTGCCAGTAGCCCCTGGGAACTAGCAGACAATGAGCAGTTCTTC
TRBJ2-1 - TRBD2 TRBV7-2 CASSTTGTSASSYNEQFF TGTGCCAGCAGCACCACGGGGACTAGCGCCAGCTCCTACAATGAGCAGTTCTTC
TRBJ1-1 - - TRBV12-2 CASRSSQGYTEAFF TGTGCAAGTCGCTCCTCACAGGGGTACACTGAAGCTTTCTTT
TRBJ2-5 - TRBD1 TRBV18 CASSLLTARDRDPGTQYF TGTGCCAGCTCACTACTTACCGCCCGGGACAGGGATCCGGGGACCCAGTACTTC
TRBJ1-1 - TRBD1 TRBV10-3 CAITGQGMNTEAFF TGTGCCATCACTGGACAGGGGATGAACACTGAAGCTTTCTTT
TRBJ2-1 - - TRBV4-1 CASSQGAQYWNEQFF TGCGCCAGCAGCCAAGGTGCACAGTACTGGAATGAGCAGTTCTTC
TRBJ1-5 - TRBD1 TRBV6-2/TRBV6-3 CASSYRGQGSNQPQHF TGTGCCAGCAGTTACAGGGGACAGGGGAGCAATCAGCCCCAGCATTTT
TRBJ2-5 - - TRBV27 CASSPLTGEETQYF TGTGCCAGCAGCCCTTTGACAGGAGAAGAGACCCAGTACTTC
TRBJ2-3 - - TRBV11-2 CASSHIRTVASTDTQYF TGTGCCAGCAGTCATATAAGGACAGTTGCTAGCACAGATACGCAGTATTTT
TRBJ1-5 - - TRBV20-1 CSASIRSGNQPQHF TGCAGTGCTAGTATTCGGTCAGGTAATCAGCCCCAGCATTTT
TRBJ2-2 - TRBD1 TRBV7-7 CASSPLRTGNTGELFF TGTGCTAGCAGCCCCCTCCGGACAGGGAACACCGGGGAGCTGTTTTTT
TRBJ1-1 few TRBD1 TRBV18 CASSRDRANTEAFF TGTGCCAGCTCACGGGACAGGGCAAACACTGAAGCTTTCTTT
TRBJ2-1 - - TRBV6-5 CASTEGSFDEQFF TGTGCCAGCACGGAGGGTAGTTTCGATGAGCAGTTCTTC
TRBJ2-3 - TRBD1 TRBV4-3 CASSQGKGQGTDTQYF TGCGCCAGCAGCCAAGGAAAGGGACAGGGAACAGATACGCAGTATTTT
TRBJ1-1 once - TRBV14 CASSQAGMNTEAFF TGTGCCAGCAGCCAAGCAGGCATGAACACTGAAGCTTTCTTT
TRBJ1-2 - - TRBV12-5 CASGSQTVAVYGYTF TGTGCTAGTGGTTCCCAGACAGTGGCCGTCTATGGCTACACCTTC
TRBJ2-7 - TRBD1 TRBV5-1 CASNRDRGTEQYF TGCGCCAGCAACCGGGACAGGGGCACCGAGCAGTACTTC
TRBJ1-2 few - TRBV6-5 CASSYSIIGGNYGYTF TGTGCCAGCAGTTACTCGATTATAGGGGGAAACTATGGCTACACCTTC
TRBJ1-1 - - TRBV5-1 CASSLFTGMRNTEAFF TGCGCCAGCAGCTTGTTTACGGGAATGAGGAACACTGAAGCTTTCTTT
TRBJ2-7 - - TRBV5-6 CASSSRARGSYEQYF TGTGCCAGCAGCTCGAGAGCCAGAGGTTCATACGAGCAGTACTTC